This TCR beta chain emerged from a study of blood T cell repertoires in COVID-19. During the 2 weeks before they entered the study, exposed participants had met someone with a PCR-confirmed or clinician-diagnosed COVID-19 case. The repertoire was sequenced with immunoSEQ multiplex PCR; TCRdb's copy has only in-frame clones and lacks some. Among some 190,000 clones, roughly 84% were seen once, and the ten largest hold roughly 3.1%. Germline lookup yields CDR1 SGHNT and CDR2 YENEEA. The CDR3 consists of 13 residues. The rearrangement uses TRBV11-3 and TRBJ1-3; D is perhaps TRBD1 (5 bases). This clonotype originated in a woman younger than 45 who had been exposed to COVID-19. The sample consisted of PBMCs or T cells enriched from blood (not recorded which). The CDR3: CETLGDSGNTIYF. CDR3 coding DNA: TGTGAGACTTTAGGGGATTCTGGAAACACCATATATTTT.